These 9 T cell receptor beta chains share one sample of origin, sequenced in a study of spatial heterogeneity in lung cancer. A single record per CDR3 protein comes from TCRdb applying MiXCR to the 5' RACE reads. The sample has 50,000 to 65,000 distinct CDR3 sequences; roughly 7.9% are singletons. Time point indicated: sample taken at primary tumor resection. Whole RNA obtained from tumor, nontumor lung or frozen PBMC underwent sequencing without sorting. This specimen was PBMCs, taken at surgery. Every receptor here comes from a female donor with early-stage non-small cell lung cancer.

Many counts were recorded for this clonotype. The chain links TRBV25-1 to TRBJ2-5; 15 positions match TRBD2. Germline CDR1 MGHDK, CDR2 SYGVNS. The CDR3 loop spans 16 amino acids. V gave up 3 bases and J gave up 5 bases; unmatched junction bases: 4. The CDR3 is CASSDGLAGGLETQYF. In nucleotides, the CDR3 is TGTGCCAGCAGTGACGGACTAGCGGGGGGGCTTGAGACCCAGTACTTC.

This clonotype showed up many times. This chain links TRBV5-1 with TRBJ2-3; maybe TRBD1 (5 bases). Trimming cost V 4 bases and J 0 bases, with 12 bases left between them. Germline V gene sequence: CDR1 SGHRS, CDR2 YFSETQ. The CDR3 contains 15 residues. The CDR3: CASSIGQTSTDTQYF. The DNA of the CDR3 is TGCGCCAGCAGCATCGGACAAACCAGCACAGATACGCAGTATTTT.

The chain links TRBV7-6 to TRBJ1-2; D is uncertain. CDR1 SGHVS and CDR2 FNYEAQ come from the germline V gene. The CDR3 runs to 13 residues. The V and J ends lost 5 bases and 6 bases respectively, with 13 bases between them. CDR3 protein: CASSPRNSNGYTF. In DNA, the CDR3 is TGTGCCAGCAGCCCTAGGAACTCCAATGGCTACACCTTC. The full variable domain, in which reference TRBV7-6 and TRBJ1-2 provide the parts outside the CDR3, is GAGVSQSPRYKVTKRGQDVALRCDPISGHVSLYWYRQALGQGPEFLTYFNYEAQQDKSGLPNDRFSAERPEGSISTLTIQRTEQRDSAMYRCASSPRNSNGYTFGSGTRLTVV.

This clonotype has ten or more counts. The CDR3 is CASSRWTDMNTEAFF. As DNA, the CDR3 is TGTGCCAGCAGCCGTTGGACGGACATGAACACTGAAGCTTTCTTT. The chain recombines TRBV7-6 with TRBJ1-1, with D perhaps TRBD1 (5 bases). The ends were cut back, 5 bases at V and 0 bases at J, with 13 bases in the middle. Germline V CDR1 and CDR2: SGHVS, FNYEAQ. The CDR3 consists of 15 residues.

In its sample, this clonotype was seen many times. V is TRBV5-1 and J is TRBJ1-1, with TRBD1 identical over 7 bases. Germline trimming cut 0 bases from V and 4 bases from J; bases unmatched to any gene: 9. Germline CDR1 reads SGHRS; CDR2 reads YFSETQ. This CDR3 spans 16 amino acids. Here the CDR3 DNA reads TGCGCCAGCAGCTTGGCTTCCAGGGGGGACCTCACTGAAGCTTTCTTT. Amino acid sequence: CASSLASRGDLTEAFF.

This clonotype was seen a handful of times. The chain's CDR3 is CASTPDGSEAFF. As DNA, the CDR3 is TGTGCCAGTACCCCGGACGGATCTGAAGCTTTCTTT. The chain combines TRBV19 with TRBJ1-1; D is unresolved. The CDR3 length is 12 residues. In germline, CDR1 is LNHDA, CDR2 SQIVND (reference sequence). V shed 7 bases and J shed 6 bases, with 12 bases lying between them.

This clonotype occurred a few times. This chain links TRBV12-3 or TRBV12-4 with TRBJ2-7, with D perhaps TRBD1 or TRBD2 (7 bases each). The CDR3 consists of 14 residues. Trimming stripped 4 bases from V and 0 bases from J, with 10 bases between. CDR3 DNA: TGTGCCAGCAGTTCAGGGGGGGCCTCCTACGAGCAGTACTTC. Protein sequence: CASSSGGASYEQYF.

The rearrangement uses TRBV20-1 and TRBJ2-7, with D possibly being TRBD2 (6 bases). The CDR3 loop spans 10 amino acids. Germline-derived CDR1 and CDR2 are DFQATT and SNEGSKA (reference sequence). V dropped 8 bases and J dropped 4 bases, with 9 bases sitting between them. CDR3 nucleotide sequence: TGCAGTTCCCGGGGGTACGAGCAGTACGTC. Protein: CSSRGYEQYV.

The CDR3 bases are TGTGCCAGTAAAGCGGATAGCAATCAGCCCCAGCATTTT. Its protein is CASKADSNQPQHF. This rearrangement joins TRBV11-2 to TRBJ1-5; D call uncertain. The CDR3 runs 13 residues. Per germline, CDR1 SGHAT and CDR2 FQNNGV. V lost 9 bases to trimming and J lost 0 bases, with 9 bases between them.